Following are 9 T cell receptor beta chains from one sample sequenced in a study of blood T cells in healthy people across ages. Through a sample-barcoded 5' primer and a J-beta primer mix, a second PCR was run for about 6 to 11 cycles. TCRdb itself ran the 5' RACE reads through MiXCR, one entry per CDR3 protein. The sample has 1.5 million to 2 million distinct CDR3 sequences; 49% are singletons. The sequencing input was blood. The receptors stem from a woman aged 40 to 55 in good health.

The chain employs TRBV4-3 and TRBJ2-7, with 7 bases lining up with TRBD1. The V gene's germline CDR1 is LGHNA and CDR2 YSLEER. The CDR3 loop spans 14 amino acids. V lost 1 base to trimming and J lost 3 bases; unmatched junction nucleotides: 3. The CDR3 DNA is TGCGCCAGCAGCCAAGCCGGGACAGACTACGAGCAGTACTTC. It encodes CASSQAGTDYEQYF.

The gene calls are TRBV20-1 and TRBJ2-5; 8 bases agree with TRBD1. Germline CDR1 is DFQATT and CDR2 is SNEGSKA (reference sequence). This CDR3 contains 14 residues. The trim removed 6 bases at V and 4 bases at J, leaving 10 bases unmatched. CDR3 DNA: TGCAGTGCCCCGATGGGCACAGGGGGAGAGACCCAGTACTTC. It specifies CSAPMGTGGETQYF.

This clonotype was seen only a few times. The DNA of the CDR3 is TGCAGCGTTCTTTTTAGGGCCGGGACTAGCCGACTATCCGAGCAGTTCTTC. Translation: CSVLFRAGTSRLSEQFF. This chain uses TRBV29-1 with TRBJ2-1; 9 nucleotides agree with TRBD2. Looked up from germline, CDR1 is SQVTM and CDR2 is ANQGSEA. The trim removed 5 bases at V and 10 bases at J, leaving 21 bases unmatched. The CDR3 covers 17 residues.

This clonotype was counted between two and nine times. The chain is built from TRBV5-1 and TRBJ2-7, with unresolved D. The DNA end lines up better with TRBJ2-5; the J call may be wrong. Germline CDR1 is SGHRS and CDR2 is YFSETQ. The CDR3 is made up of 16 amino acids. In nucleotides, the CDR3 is TGCGCCAGCAGCTTGGGAACGTGGAGAGAACAAGAGACCCAGTACTTC. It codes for CASSLGTWREQETQYF.

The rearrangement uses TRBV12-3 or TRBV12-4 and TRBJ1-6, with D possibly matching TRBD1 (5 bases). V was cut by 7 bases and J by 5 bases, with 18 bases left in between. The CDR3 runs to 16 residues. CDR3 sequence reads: CASKAGLRRHNSPLHF. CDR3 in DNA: TGTGCCAGCAAGGCGGGACTCCGGCGCCATAATTCACCCCTCCACTTT.

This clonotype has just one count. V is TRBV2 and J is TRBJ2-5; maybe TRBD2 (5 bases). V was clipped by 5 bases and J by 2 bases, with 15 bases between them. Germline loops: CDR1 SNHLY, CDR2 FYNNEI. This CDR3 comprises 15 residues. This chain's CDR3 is CASSRLSIEQETQYF. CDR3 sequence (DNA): TGTGCCAGCAGTCGACTATCGATAGAGCAAGAGACCCAGTACTTC. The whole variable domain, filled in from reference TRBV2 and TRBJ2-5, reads EPEVTQTPSHQVTQMGQEVILRCVPISNHLYFYWYRQILGQKVEFLVSFYNNEISEKSEIFDDQFSVERPDGSNFTLKIRSTKLEDSAMYFCASSRLSIEQETQYFGPGTRLLVL.

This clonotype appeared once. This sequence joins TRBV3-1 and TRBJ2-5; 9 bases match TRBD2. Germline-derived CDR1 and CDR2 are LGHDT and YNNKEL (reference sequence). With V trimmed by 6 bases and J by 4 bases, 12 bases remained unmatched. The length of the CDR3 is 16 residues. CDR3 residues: CASSRRPTAGGETQYF. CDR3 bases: TGTGCCAGCAGTCGCAGACCCACAGCGGGGGGAGAGACCCAGTACTTC.

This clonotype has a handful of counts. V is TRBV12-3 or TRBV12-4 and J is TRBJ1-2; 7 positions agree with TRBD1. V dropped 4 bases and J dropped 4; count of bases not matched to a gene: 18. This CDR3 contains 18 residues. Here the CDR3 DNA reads TGTGCCAGCAGTTCCCCGATCCCCGACAGGGAACTTTCCTATGGCTACACCTTC. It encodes CASSSPIPDRELSYGYTF.

The CDR3 DNA follows: TGCAGTGCTTTTAGCGGGCAGTCCTACGAGCAGTACTTC. It translates to CSAFSGQSYEQYF. This rearrangement joins TRBV20-1 to TRBJ2-7; 7 bases are shared with TRBD2. The junction had 5 bases not matched to a gene; V was cut back by 5 bases and J by 1 base. Per the germline V gene, CDR1 is DFQATT and CDR2 is SNEGSKA (reference sequence). The CDR3 is 13 amino acids.